The rows below give T cell receptor beta chains drawn from one sample of a study of T cell responses to AZD1222 COVID-19 vaccine. Repertoires were generated with immunoSEQ multiplex PCR, while TCRdb's copy carries only in-frame clones and drops some. The profile shows tens of thousands of clones, 80% of them singletons. Sequencing was performed on peripheral blood, taken on day 0 of AZD1222 vaccination. The receptors were gathered from an adult in good health. Both conserved end residues are part of each CDR3. A D gene is named only where the DNA matches it firmly. The size of a clone is reported for some rows only, either as once, few or many, or as a class for expanded clones.

v_call	clone_size	j_call	d_call	cdr3_nt	cdr3_aa
TRBV15	.	TRBJ2-7	.	TGTGCCACCAGCAGGGCAGCCGGGAATGGCGAGCAGTACTTC	CATSRAAGNGEQYF
TRBV25-1	once	TRBJ1-1	.	TGTGCCAGCAACGACAGGATAAACACTGAAGCTTTCTTT	CASNDRINTEAFF
TRBV24-1	.	TRBJ2-7	TRBD1	TGTGCCACCAGTGATTCCGGACAGGGTTCCTACGAGCAGTACTTC	CATSDSGQGSYEQYF
TRBV5-6	.	TRBJ2-3	TRBD1	TGTGCCAGCAGTCCCCTACTCTCGGACAGGGCCCGCACAGATACGCAGTATTTT	CASSPLLSDRARTDTQYF
TRBV5-5	.	TRBJ2-5	.	TGTGCCAGCAGCACCTCACAGCGGAAAGAGACCCAGTACTTC	CASSTSQRKETQYF
TRBV5-1	.	TRBJ2-7	TRBD1	TGCGCCAGCAGCAGATTCCTACAGGGGGAATCCTACGAGCAGTACTTC	CASSRFLQGESYEQYF
TRBV3-1/TRBV3-2	few	TRBJ2-1	.	TGTGCCAGCAGGTTGACGGGGTCCTACAATGAGCAGTTCTTC	CASRLTGSYNEQFF
TRBV18	.	TRBJ1-4	TRBD1	TGTGCCAGCTCACTCCGGGACAGTAATGAAAAACTGTTTTTT	CASSLRDSNEKLFF
TRBV5-4	.	TRBJ1-3	.	TGTGCCAGCAGCTCTGTCGGTCCCGGAAACACCATATATTTT	CASSSVGPGNTIYF
TRBV6-5	.	TRBJ2-7	TRBD1	TGTGCCAGCGGGGGACAGGGGCTTACCTACGAGCAGTACTTC	CASGGQGLTYEQYF
TRBV3-1/TRBV3-2	.	TRBJ2-3	.	TGTGCCAGCAGCCAAATTTCAGATACGCAGTATTTT	CASSQISDTQYF
TRBV18	.	TRBJ1-6	.	TGTGCCAGCTCACCTGAAACAGGAATTAATTCACCCCTCCACTTT	CASSPETGINSPLHF
TRBV30	.	TRBJ1-5	TRBD1	TGTGCCTGGAGTGTTGGGGGACAGGGGGCCCAGACTCGCAATCAGCCCCAGCATTTT	CAWSVGGQGAQTRNQPQHF
TRBV5-5	.	TRBJ2-7	.	TGTGCCAGCAGTTTCGGAGAGGGATACGAGCAGTACTTC	CASSFGEGYEQYF
TRBV6-6	.	TRBJ2-1	.	TGTGCCAGCAGCCCTGACTATTCCTCCTACAATGAGCAGTTCTTC	CASSPDYSSYNEQFF
TRBV5-6	.	TRBJ1-5	.	TGTGCCAGCAGCGGCTGGGTCGGCAATCAGCCCCAGCATTTT	CASSGWVGNQPQHF
TRBV12-3/TRBV12-4	.	TRBJ1-1	.	TGTGCCAGCAGCCTTCTTGAGGGCACTGAAGCTTTCTTT	CASSLLEGTEAFF
TRBV5-4	.	TRBJ1-5	.	TGTGCCAGCAGCCCGGATGAACTACCCTCCGCGGGCAATCAGCCCCAGCATTTT	CASSPDELPSAGNQPQHF
TRBV19	.	TRBJ2-7	.	TGTGCCAGTAGTATGGGTCCTAGCCGCTACGAGCAGTACTTC	CASSMGPSRYEQYF
TRBV19	.	TRBJ2-6	.	TGTGCCAGTAGACCAGGGAGTGGGGCCAACGTCCTGACTTTC	CASRPGSGANVLTF
TRBV19	.	TRBJ2-1	.	TGTGCCAGTAGTATAGACGGGCAGGGGCACACTTTGGGCTACAATGAGCAGTTCTTC	CASSIDGQGHTLGYNEQFF
TRBV4-1	.	TRBJ2-1	.	TGCGCCAGCAGCCGAGCTAGTAGCAATGAGCAGTTCTTC	CASSRASSNEQFF
TRBV4-1	.	TRBJ1-2	.	TGCGCCAGCAGCCCGGCGGACAGCCTCCTTTCCTATGGCTACACCTTC	CASSPADSLLSYGYTF
TRBV19	.	TRBJ1-6	.	TGTGCCAGTAGTACCTCGACCTATAATTCACCCCTCCACTTT	CASSTSTYNSPLHF
TRBV28	.	TRBJ1-6	.	TGTGCCAGCAGTCAATTCGCCCCCCTCAGAGGTTCACCCCTCCACTTT	CASSQFAPLRGSPLHF
TRBV3-1/TRBV3-2	.	TRBJ2-5	.	TGTGCCAGCAGGGGTTGGCGGGCGCCAGAGACCCAGTACTTC	CASRGWRAPETQYF
TRBV6-6	.	TRBJ2-1	TRBD2	TGTGCCAGCAGCCTCGGACTAGCGGGAGTAGAGCAGTTCTTC	CASSLGLAGVEQFF
TRBV21-1	.	TRBJ1-1	.	TGTGCCAGCAGCAAAGATAAGAAGAACACTGAAGCTTTCTTT	CASSKDKKNTEAFF
TRBV29-1	.	TRBJ2-3	.	TGCAGCACCCGTCCCTCGTATGCGGGTACGCAGTATTTT	CSTRPSYAGTQYF